This paragraph reports one T cell receptor beta chain. This entry is derived from a study of control samples from healthy donors and cancer patients. The method was immunoSEQ multiplex PCR; TCRdb's version includes in-frame clones alone and lacks a portion of them. The sample gives approximately 83,000 clones, over 90% of which show up once; roughly 1.5% is in the top ten. In germline, CDR1 is MDHEN, CDR2 SYDVKM. Trimming left V 2 bases short and J 8 bases short, with 12 bases between. CDR3 length: 13 amino acids. Input material: blood. The chain uses TRBV28 and TRBJ1-2; D ambiguous. The TCR sequence derives from a young woman in good health. As DNA, the CDR3 is TGTGCCAGCAGTTTAACCTCACAGAAAGGCTACACCTTC. Its protein is CASSLTSQKGYTF.